The source of this TCR beta chain is a study of shared clonotypes between healthy human individuals. Clones were read by immunoSEQ multiplex PCR, and TCRdb kept only the in-frame ones, dropping some. The sample contains 2,500,000 or so clones, 93% of which appear only once. There are 14 residues in the CDR3. V was pared by 2 bases and J by 6 bases, with 4 bases of the junction left unmatched. Germline V gives CDR1 SGHRS, CDR2 YFSETQ. In its sample, this clone was seen a few times. The same CDR3 arises from other DNA sequences in this sample as well. The sample taken for sequencing was naive CD4+ T cells from PBMCs. Stated subset: CD45RA+ positively selected. The TCR was taken from a man aged 18 to 30 in good health. Some clones in this sample may be carry-over from other donors' samples. The J gene is TRBJ1-1, the V gene TRBV5-1, with 10 bases matching TRBD1. The CDR3 loop is CASSFSGTGAEAFF. The CDR3 nucleotides are TGCGCCAGCAGCTTTTCCGGGACAGGGGCTGAAGCTTTCTTT.